This T cell receptor (beta chain) was sequenced in a study of CD4+ T cells in melanoma. Study results and limitations: CD8+ T cell, macrophage and B cell function reportedly correlated with neoantigen-specific CD4+ T cells.

About this clone: The antigen remains undetermined.

Method: immunoSEQ multiplex PCR; TCRdb's copy keeps in-frame clones and lacks some. The table lists 90,000 to 130,000 clones, roughly 90% of them singletons. The sequenced sample consisted of peripheral blood. This TCR was recovered from a human donor with melanoma.

The chain's CDR3 is CASSPTSPGQGAYEQYF. The CDR3 coding sequence is TGTGCCAGCAGTCCGACTTCCCCGGGACAGGGGGCTTACGAGCAGTACTTC. The chain links TRBV28 to TRBJ2-7; TRBD1 agrees at 12 bases. This CDR3 has 17 amino acids. Germline loops: CDR1 MDHEN, CDR2 SYDVKM. Trimming at V came to 5 bases and at J to 4 bases, leaving 12 bases not matched to a gene.